A single sample gave rise to the 9 T cell receptor beta chains below, sequenced in a study of blood T cell repertoires in COVID-19. The data were produced by immunoSEQ multiplex PCR, yet TCRdb's version contains in-frame clones alone and is incomplete. Altogether 35,000 to 50,000 clones are present, approximately 88% being singletons, with the ten largest covering approximately 15%. The sequenced material came from peripheral blood. All receptors derive from a man between 60 and 75 years old with active COVID-19.

The chain recombines TRBV5-1 with TRBJ2-1; TRBD2 matches at 13 bases. This CDR3 is built from 18 residues. V was pared by 0 bases and J by 6 bases, with 9 bases of the junction left unmatched. Germline V gene data show CDR1 as SGHRS and CDR2 as YFSETQ. For the CDR3, the DNA is TGCGCCAGCAGCTTGGGACCAACGACTAGCGGGAGGCCCAATGAGCAGTTCTTC. This gives the protein CASSLGPTTSGRPNEQFF.

The J gene is TRBJ2-6, the V gene TRBV5-6; D remains unclear. In germline, CDR1 is SGHDT, CDR2 YYEEEE. The CDR3 is 16 residues long. Trimming took 5 bases from V and 0 from J, leaving 12 bases between them. CDR3: CASSFPPVSGANVLTF. Written as DNA, the CDR3 is TGTGCCAGCAGTTTCCCCCCGGTCTCTGGGGCCAACGTCCTGACTTTC.

The chain has TRBV28 and TRBJ2-7; the D is unclear. Germline values: CDR1 MDHEN, CDR2 SYDVKM. The V and J ends lost 3 bases and 3 bases respectively, with 6 bases between them. The CDR3 loop spans 12 amino acids. Written as DNA, the CDR3 is TGTGCCAGCAGTTTTCAGTTCTACGAGCAGTACTTC. Protein: CASSFQFYEQYF.

This clone was observed a single time. The CDR3: CASSQSLAGSAEAFF. The DNA for the CDR3 is TGCGCCAGCAGCCAATCCCTGGCCGGGAGCGCTGAAGCTTTCTTT. The genes are TRBV4-1 and TRBJ1-1; D unclear. V dropped 2 bases and J dropped 6 bases, with 16 bases sitting between them. Germline loops: CDR1 MGHRA, CDR2 YSYEKL. The CDR3 is 15 amino acids.

The chain combines TRBV11-2 with TRBJ2-5; 7 bases match TRBD1. J gave up 3 bases and V 5 bases, and 9 bases lay outside the gene matches. The CDR3 contains 15 residues. Germline V CDR1 and CDR2: SGHAT, FQNNGV. The CDR3 protein is CASSTPDRVEETQYF. CDR3 in DNA: TGTGCCAGCAGCACTCCAGACAGGGTTGAAGAGACCCAGTACTTC.

The chain employs TRBV12-3 or TRBV12-4 and TRBJ2-7; no firm D call. The CDR3 is 11 residues long. V was shortened by 2 bases and J by 3 bases, with 2 bases between the two germline ends. The CDR3 sequence: CASSLHYEQYF. The CDR3 DNA reads TGTGCCAGCAGTTTACACTACGAGCAGTACTTC.

The rearrangement uses TRBV30 and TRBJ2-1; 9 positions match TRBD2. From germline, CDR1 is GTSNPN and CDR2 SVGIG (reference sequence). Trimming removed 3 bases from V and 7 bases from J; junction bases left unmatched: 4. There are 13 residues in the CDR3. The CDR3 here is CAWSRGLANEQFF. Here the CDR3 DNA reads TGTGCCTGGAGCCGCGGACTAGCGAATGAGCAGTTCTTC.

The chain employs TRBV19 and TRBJ2-7, with a possible D match to TRBD2 (6 bases). CDR3 size: 14 residues. V dropped 5 bases and J dropped 1 base, with 12 bases sitting between them. CDR1 and CDR2 from the germline V gene are LNHDA and SQIVND (reference sequence). CDR3 nucleotide sequence: TGTGCCAGTAGTTCTTGGGACTCGTCCTACGAGCAGTACTTC. This gives the protein CASSSWDSSYEQYF.

The chain recombines TRBV6-6 with TRBJ2-5; 8 nucleotides agree with TRBD1. The CDR3 is 14 amino acids. CDR1 is MNHNY and CDR2 is SVGAGI in the germline V gene (reference sequence). The ends lost 5 bases at V and 1 base at J; junction bases unmatched: 3. CDR3 amino acids: CASSLQGGQETQYF. CDR3 nucleotide sequence: TGTGCCAGCAGTCTACAGGGGGGCCAAGAGACCCAGTACTTC.